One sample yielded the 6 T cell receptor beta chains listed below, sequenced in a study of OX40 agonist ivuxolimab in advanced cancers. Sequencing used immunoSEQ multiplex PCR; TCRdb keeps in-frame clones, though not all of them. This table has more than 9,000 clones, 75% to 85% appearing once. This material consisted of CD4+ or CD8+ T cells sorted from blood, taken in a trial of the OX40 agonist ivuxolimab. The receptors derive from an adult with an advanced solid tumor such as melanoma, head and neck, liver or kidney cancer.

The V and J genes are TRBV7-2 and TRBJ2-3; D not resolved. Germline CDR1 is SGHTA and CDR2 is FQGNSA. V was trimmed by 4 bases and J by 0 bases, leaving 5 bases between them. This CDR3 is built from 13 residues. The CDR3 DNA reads TGTGCCAGCAGCTCGGTTAGCACAGATACGCAGTATTTT. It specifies CASSSVSTDTQYF.

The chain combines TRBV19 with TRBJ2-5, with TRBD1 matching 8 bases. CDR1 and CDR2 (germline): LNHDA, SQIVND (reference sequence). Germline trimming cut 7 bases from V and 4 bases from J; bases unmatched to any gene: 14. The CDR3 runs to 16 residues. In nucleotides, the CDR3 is TGTGCCAGTATGAGCCTTTTCCAGGGGGCAGGAGAGACCCAGTACTTC. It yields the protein CASMSLFQGAGETQYF.

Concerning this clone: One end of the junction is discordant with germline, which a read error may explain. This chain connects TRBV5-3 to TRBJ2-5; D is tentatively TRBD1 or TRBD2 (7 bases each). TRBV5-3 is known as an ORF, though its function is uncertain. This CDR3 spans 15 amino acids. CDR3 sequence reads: CASSLFQGGQETQYF. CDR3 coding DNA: TGTGCCAGCAGCTTATTCCAGGGGGGGCAGGAGACCCAGTACTTC.

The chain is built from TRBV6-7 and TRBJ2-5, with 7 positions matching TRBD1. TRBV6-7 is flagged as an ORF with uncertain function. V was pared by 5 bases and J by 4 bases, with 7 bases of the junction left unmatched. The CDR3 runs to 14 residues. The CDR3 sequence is CASSTPTGIETQYF. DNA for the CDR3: TGTGCCAGCAGTACCCCGACAGGGATAGAGACCCAGTACTTC.

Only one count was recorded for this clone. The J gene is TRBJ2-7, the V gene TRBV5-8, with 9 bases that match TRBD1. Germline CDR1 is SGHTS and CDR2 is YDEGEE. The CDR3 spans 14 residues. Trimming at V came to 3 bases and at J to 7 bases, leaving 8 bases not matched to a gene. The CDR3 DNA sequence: TGTGCCAGCAGCTCCGGGACAGGGTTTCGGGAGCAGTACTTC. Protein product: CASSSGTGFREQYF.

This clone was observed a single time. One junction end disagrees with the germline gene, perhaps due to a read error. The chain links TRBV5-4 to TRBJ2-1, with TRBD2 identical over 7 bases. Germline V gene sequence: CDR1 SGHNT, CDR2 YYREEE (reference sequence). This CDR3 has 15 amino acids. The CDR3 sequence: CASSQGGLSGGEQFF. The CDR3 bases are TGCGCCAGCAGCCAAGGAGGTTTGTCGGGAGGTGAGCAGTTCTTC.